A single sample is the source of the 16 T cell receptor beta chains below, sequenced in a study of blood T cell repertoires in COVID-19. The table came from immunoSEQ multiplex PCR; TCRdb's copy has only in-frame clones and leaves some out. Among about 220,000 clones listed, roughly nine tenths were seen once. Sequences were obtained from PBMCs or T cells enriched from blood (not recorded which). Every receptor here comes from a woman aged 30 to 39 who had recovered from COVID-19.

About this clone itself: Other DNA variants within this sample encode the same CDR3. The rearrangement uses TRBV7-2 and TRBJ2-1; 9 bases agree with TRBD2. The CDR3 contains 15 residues. Germline CDR1 reads SGHTA; CDR2 reads FQGNSA. V lost 2 bases, J lost 4 bases, and 3 bases stayed unmatched. CDR3 residues: CASSLSGGPYNEQFF. CDR3 DNA sequence: TGTGCCAGCAGCTTAAGCGGGGGGCCTTACAATGAGCAGTTCTTC.

The gene calls are TRBV12-3 or TRBV12-4 and TRBJ2-7; D is perhaps TRBD1 (6 bases). The CDR3 sequence is 13 residues long. V was shortened by 6 bases and J by 3 bases, with 12 bases between the two germline ends. CDR3 loop: CASRNRDNYEQYF. DNA for the CDR3: TGTGCCAGCAGGAACCGGGACAACTACGAGCAGTACTTC.

The chain joins TRBV2 to TRBJ1-2, with 12 nucleotides matching TRBD1. The CDR3 totals 15 residues. CDR1 SNHLY and CDR2 FYNNEI come from the germline V gene. V trimming: 1 base; J trimming: 7 bases; junction bases outside the gene matches: 4. CDR3 region: CASSEGGQGAGGYTF. In DNA form, the CDR3 reads TGTGCCAGCAGTGAAGGGGGACAGGGGGCGGGTGGCTACACCTTC.

This clone was observed a handful of times. For the CDR3, the DNA is TGCGCCAGCAGCTTGAGCGCCATGAACACTGAAGCTTTCTTT. It yields the protein CASSLSAMNTEAFF. The chain uses TRBV5-1 and TRBJ1-1, with D unresolved. Germline CDR1 is SGHRS and CDR2 is YFSETQ. The CDR3 has 14 amino acids. The germline V and J ends were trimmed by 1 base and 0 bases, with 7 bases remaining between them. The complete variable domain, with remaining parts taken from reference TRBV5-1 and TRBJ1-1, reads KAGVTQTPRYLIKTRGQQVTLSCSPISGHRSVSWYQQTPGQGLQFLFEYFSETQRNKGNFPGRFSGRQFSNSRSEMNVSTLELGDSALYLCASSLSAMNTEAFFGQGTRLTVV.

V and J are TRBV10-3 and TRBJ2-1; the match to TRBD2 covers 13 bases. CDR1 and CDR2 from the germline V gene are ENHRY and SYGVKD. The V segment lost 2 bases and the J segment 5 bases; nucleotides outside the gene matches: 3. The CDR3 length is 16 residues. The CDR3 sequence: CAISEPGTSGDNEQFF. In nucleotides, the CDR3 is TGTGCCATCAGTGAGCCCGGGACTAGCGGGGACAATGAGCAGTTCTTC.

The rearrangement joins TRBV7-2 to TRBJ1-2; no clear D. V shed 1 base and J shed 4 bases, with 7 bases lying between them. CDR3 length: 13 residues. CDR1 and CDR2 from the germline V gene are SGHTA and FQGNSA. The CDR3 reads CASSLGATYGYTF. The DNA of the CDR3 is TGTGCCAGCAGCTTAGGGGCTACCTATGGCTACACCTTC.

The chain links TRBV5-4 to TRBJ1-3; TRBD1 is a possible D gene (6 bases). The V end lost 3 bases, the J end lost 4 bases, and 17 bases lay between the germline ends. The CDR3 spans 16 residues. Germline-derived CDR1 and CDR2 are SGHNT and YYREEE (reference sequence). The CDR3 sequence is CASSSSGDLDGNTIYF. CDR3 nucleotides: TGTGCCAGCAGCTCGTCAGGGGATCTAGACGGAAACACCATATATTTT.

This chain connects TRBV5-1 to TRBJ1-6; weak D call: TRBD1 (6 bases). The germline V and J ends were trimmed by 4 bases and 4 bases, with 12 bases remaining between them. Germline CDR1 is SGHRS and CDR2 is YFSETQ. The CDR3 extends over 15 amino acids. The CDR3: CASSQGGGYNSPLHF. CDR3 in DNA: TGCGCCAGCAGCCAGGGAGGGGGATATAATTCACCCCTCCACTTT.

The rearrangement uses TRBV11-2 and TRBJ1-2, with D uncertain. The germline CDR1 and CDR2 sequences are SGHAT and FQNNGV. V was cut by 2 bases and J by 1 base, with 17 bases left in between. The CDR3 contains 17 residues. CDR3 amino acids: CASSLMSYFRLNYGYTF. CDR3 DNA: TGTGCCAGCAGCTTAATGTCCTATTTTAGACTTAACTATGGCTACACCTTC.

This chain connects TRBV29-1 to TRBJ1-1; D unclear. Trimming cost V 4 bases and J 1 base, with 13 bases left between them. Germline V gene data show CDR1 as SQVTM and CDR2 as ANQGSEA. CDR3 length equals 14 residues. CDR3 nucleotides: TGCAGCGTTGCACCGGACTTTTGGAACACTGAAGCTTTCTTT. Translating gives CSVAPDFWNTEAFF.

V is TRBV7-3 and J is TRBJ2-2; TRBD2 is a possible D gene (5 bases). Trimming left V 1 base short and J 0 bases short, with 9 bases between. The length of the CDR3 is 16 residues. Germline V lookup: CDR1 SGHTA, CDR2 FQGTGA. The CDR3 DNA follows: TGTGCCAGCAGCTTAAGTCGGGGAACGAACACCGGGGAGCTGTTTTTT. Translation gives CASSLSRGTNTGELFF.

This clone came up once. The germline gene is not matched at one end of the junction; a read error may be the cause. Other nucleotide sequences from this sample produce the same CDR3. This sequence joins TRBV4-1 and TRBJ1-2; tentative D call: TRBD1 (5 bases). The length of the CDR3 is 15 residues. From germline, CDR1 is MGHRA and CDR2 YSYEKL. CDR3 in DNA: TGCGCCAGCAGTCAAGATAGGACAACCTGGCCAAGCTACACCTTC. Protein: CASSQDRTTWPSYTF.

V is TRBV6-5 and J is TRBJ1-5; TRBD1 matches at 7 bases. The CDR3 covers 13 residues. CDR1 is MNHEY and CDR2 is SVGAGI in the germline V gene. DNA of the CDR3: TGTGCTGAAGCAGGGGGAGGAAATCAGCCCCAGCATTTT. Its translation: CAEAGGGNQPQHF.

V usage is TRBV6-5 and J usage is TRBJ1-1; TRBD1 matches 7 bases. The J segment lost 4 bases and the V segment lost 0 bases, leaving 8 bases of the junction unmatched. Germline assignment: CDR1 MNHEY and CDR2 SVGAGI. The CDR3 consists of 16 residues. In nucleotides, the CDR3 is TGTGCCAGCAGTTACTCCCCGACAGGGATAGCCACTGAAGCTTTCTTT. Translating it yields CASSYSPTGIATEAFF.

This chain links TRBV29-1 with TRBJ1-4; D uncertain. The CDR3 sequence is 15 residues long. V gave up 0 bases and J gave up 3 bases, with 11 bases separating them. Germline V gene lookup returns CDR1 SQVTM and CDR2 ANQGSEA. DNA for the CDR3: TGCAGCGTTGAAGATTGGGCCAGTTCTAATGAAAAACTGTTTTTT. This sequence encodes CSVEDWASSNEKLFF. Filled out from reference TRBV29-1 and TRBJ1-4, the complete variable domain reads SAVISQKPSRDICQRGTSLTIQCQVDSQVTMMFWYRQQPGQSLTLIATANQGSEATYESGFVIDKFPISRPNLTFSTLTVSNMSPEDSSIYLCSVEDWASSNEKLFFGSGTQLSVL.

This chain links TRBV4-3 with TRBJ1-5; a possible D gene is TRBD1 (5 bases). The CDR3 sequence is 16 residues long. The V gene's germline CDR1 is LGHNA and CDR2 YSLEER. Trimming removed 0 bases from V and 7 bases from J, with 16 bases in between. This CDR3 is CASSQDQSWRGQPQHF. DNA for the CDR3: TGCGCCAGCAGCCAAGATCAATCCTGGCGGGGGCAGCCCCAGCATTTT.